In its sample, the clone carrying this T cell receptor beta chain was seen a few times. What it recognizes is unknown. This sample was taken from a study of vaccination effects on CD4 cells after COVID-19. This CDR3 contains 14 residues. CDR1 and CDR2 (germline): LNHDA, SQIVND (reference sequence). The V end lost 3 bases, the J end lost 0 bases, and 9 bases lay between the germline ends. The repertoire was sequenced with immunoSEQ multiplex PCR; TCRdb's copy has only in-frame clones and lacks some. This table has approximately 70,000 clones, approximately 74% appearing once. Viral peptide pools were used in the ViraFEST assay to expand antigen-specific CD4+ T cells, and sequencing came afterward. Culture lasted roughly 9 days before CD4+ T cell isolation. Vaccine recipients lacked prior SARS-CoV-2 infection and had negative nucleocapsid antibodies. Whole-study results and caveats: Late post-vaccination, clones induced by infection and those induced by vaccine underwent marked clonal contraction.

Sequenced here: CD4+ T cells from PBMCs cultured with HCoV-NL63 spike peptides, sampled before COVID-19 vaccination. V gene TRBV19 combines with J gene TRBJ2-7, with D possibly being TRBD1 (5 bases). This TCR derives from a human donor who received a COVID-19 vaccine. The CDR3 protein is CASSMGRPSYEQYV. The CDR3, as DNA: TGTGCCAGTAGTATGGGGCGGCCCTCCTACGAGCAGTACGTC.